This entry is about one T cell receptor beta chain. Germline CDR1 and CDR2: SGHTA and FQGNSA. This CDR3 has 16 residues. The junction had 5 bases not matched to a gene; V was cut back by 1 base and J by 6 bases. This entry is derived from a study of blood T cell repertoires in COVID-19. Study-wide context: Sites across the United States, Italy and Spain contributed samples from acute and convalescent COVID-19. Nucleic acid was either cDNA or gDNA, and it came from T cells, B-cell-depleted T cells, or PBMCs.

Sequenced by immunoSEQ multiplex PCR; TCRdb stores in-frame clones only, minus some. Among around 250,000 clones listed, 85% to 90% were seen once. Cohorts were based on clinical histories the participants reported. Recovered status in Cohort 3 required two negative PCRs, clearance, or symptom resolution. The origin of this receptor is a woman between 45 and 60 years old who had recovered from COVID-19. The specimen was PBMCs or T cells enriched from blood (not recorded which). V gene TRBV7-2 combines with J gene TRBJ2-1, with 11 bases identical to TRBD2. In DNA form, the CDR3 reads TGTGCCAGCAGCTTAGAAATAGCGGGAGGGTCCAATGAGCAGTTCTTC. Translated: CASSLEIAGGSNEQFF.